Listed below are T cell receptor beta chains from one sample, sequenced in a study of cytomegalovirus exposure and HLA in healthy donors. Data came from immunoSEQ multiplex PCR; TCRdb stores just in-frame clones and leaves some out. The table includes approximately 190,000 clones, 82% detected once. The sequencing input was PBMCs. The receptors stem from a boy aged 2 to 10 in good health and CMV-seronegative. The CDR3 runs from the conserved cysteine through the conserved F or W. The D gene is left open where the match is weak. Size is omitted from some rows. Given values are once, few, many or a class for expanded clones.

d_gene	j_gene	abundance	v_gene	CDR3aa	CDR3nt
.	TRBJ2-6	.	TRBV27	CASSWTVAGANVLTF	TGTGCCAGCAGTTGGACAGTGGCTGGGGCCAACGTCCTGACTTTC
TRBD1	TRBJ2-7	.	TRBV6-1	CASSERDRSYEQYF	TGTGCCAGCAGTGAAAGGGACAGGTCCTACGAGCAGTACTTC
.	TRBJ2-7	few	TRBV14	CASSQVYEQYF	TGTGCCAGCAGCCAAGTATACGAGCAGTACTTC
TRBD2	TRBJ2-2	.	TRBV5-4	CASSLWSGGTGELFF	TGTGCCAGCAGCTTGTGGAGCGGGGGGACCGGGGAGCTGTTTTTT
TRBD1	TRBJ1-2	.	TRBV2	CASSVTGVDGYTF	TGTGCCAGCAGCGTGACAGGGGTTGATGGCTACACCTTC
TRBD1	TRBJ1-2	few	TRBV5-1	CASRPTGGADSGYTF	TGCGCCAGCAGACCGACAGGGGGGGCGGATAGTGGCTACACCTTC
TRBD2	TRBJ2-3	.	TRBV27	CASSLMGGGPLTDTQYF	TGTGCCAGCAGTTTAATGGGGGGGGGACCTCTCACAGATACGCAGTATTTT
.	TRBJ2-7	few	TRBV5-4	CASSLGSPMQYEQYF	TGTGCCAGCAGCTTGGGTTCTCCAATGCAGTACGAGCAGTACTTC
TRBD2	TRBJ2-1	.	TRBV6-1	CASWTSGTYNEQFF	TGTGCCAGCTGGACTAGCGGGACTTACAATGAGCAGTTCTTC
.	TRBJ2-1	.	TRBV5-4	CASSQDLHAYNEQFF	TGTGCCAGCAGCCAGGACTTACACGCCTACAATGAGCAGTTCTTC
TRBD2	TRBJ2-5	.	TRBV5-1	CASSLFLAGEETQYF	TGCGCCAGCAGCTTGTTCTTAGCGGGGGAGGAGACCCAGTACTTC
.	TRBJ1-1	.	TRBV13	CASSYRNTEAFF	TGTGCCAGCAGCTATCGGAACACTGAAGCTTTCTTT
TRBD2	TRBJ2-1	.	TRBV5-1	CASSSLAGAHYNEQFF	TGCGCCAGCAGCTCATTAGCGGGGGCCCACTACAATGAGCAGTTCTTC
TRBD1	TRBJ1-2	.	TRBV7-9	CASSLVSRTGDGYTF	TGTGCCAGCAGCTTAGTGTCAAGGACAGGGGACGGCTACACCTTC
.	TRBJ2-6	.	TRBV7-9	CASSSRVEKTTSGANVLTF	TGTGCCAGCAGCTCGCGTGTGGAGAAGACTACCTCTGGGGCCAACGTCCTGACTTTC
.	TRBJ2-7	.	TRBV29-1	CSVNSGTPGSYEQYF	TGCAGCGTGAACTCCGGGACACCCGGCTCCTACGAGCAGTACTTC
.	TRBJ1-2	.	TRBV6-5	CASSYSLAGGYGYTF	TGTGCCAGCAGTTACTCCCTGGCAGGAGGATATGGCTACACCTTC
TRBD2	TRBJ2-1	few	TRBV6-1	CASREAGAGDEQFF	TGTGCCAGCAGAGAAGCGGGGGCCGGGGATGAGCAGTTCTTC
.	TRBJ2-4	.	TRBV6-1	CASSEVGGRTKNIQYF	TGTGCCAGCAGTGAGGTCGGGGGGCGGACCAAAAACATTCAGTACTTC
TRBD1	TRBJ1-6	.	TRBV6-5	CASRTGGSPLHF	TGTGCCAGCAGAACAGGGGGCTCACCCCTCCACTTT
.	TRBJ2-1	few	TRBV10-3	CAIKGQRVRLNRYNEQFF	TGTGCCATCAAGGGCCAGCGGGTCCGTCTCAATAGATACAATGAGCAGTTCTTC
.	TRBJ2-5	.	TRBV6-1	CASSHPGGETQYF	TGTGCCAGCAGTCACCCAGGGGGGGAGACCCAGTACTTC
.	TRBJ1-1	.	TRBV2	CASSPQMNTEAFF	TGTGCCAGCAGTCCCCAGATGAACACTGAAGCTTTCTTT
.	TRBJ2-3	.	TRBV5-1	CASSERAHTDTQYF	TGCGCCAGCAGCGAGAGGGCCCACACAGATACGCAGTATTTT
.	TRBJ1-3	.	TRBV11-3	CASSLKVNRRSGNTIYF	TGTGCCAGCAGCTTAAAAGTTAACAGGCGCTCTGGAAACACCATATATTTT
.	TRBJ2-7	.	TRBV7-2	CASSLAVRGEQYF	TGTGCCAGCAGCTTAGCGGTAAGGGGGGAGCAGTACTTC
.	TRBJ1-5	.	TRBV4-3	CASSQWGGGQPQHF	TGCGCCAGCAGCCAATGGGGGGGAGGGCAGCCCCAGCATTTT
TRBD1	TRBJ2-7	.	TRBV5-1	CASSPGTAPSYEQYF	TGCGCCAGCAGCCCCGGGACAGCCCCCTCCTACGAGCAGTACTTC
TRBD1	TRBJ1-1	few	TRBV6-1	CASSDQQGTEAFF	TGTGCCAGCAGTGACCAACAGGGGACTGAAGCTTTCTTT
.	TRBJ1-4	.	TRBV13	CASSSSEATNEKLFF	TGTGCCAGCAGCTCCTCAGAAGCAACTAATGAAAAACTGTTTTTT
.	TRBJ2-7	.	TRBV19	CASSMKGFGDFRAYEQYF	TGTGCCAGTAGTATGAAGGGGTTCGGGGACTTCCGAGCCTACGAGCAGTACTTC
TRBD1	TRBJ2-2	.	TRBV6-1	CASSVTGGWAGELFF	TGTGCCAGCTCCGTGACAGGGGGTTGGGCCGGGGAGCTGTTTTTT
.	TRBJ1-3	few	TRBV25-1	CASSFSGNTIYF	TGTGCCAGCAGCTTCTCTGGAAACACCATATATTTT
TRBD1	TRBJ2-2	.	TRBV7-2	CASSLRDRASDTGELFF	TGTGCCAGCAGCTTGAGGGACAGGGCGTCCGACACCGGGGAGCTGTTTTTT
TRBD2	TRBJ2-7	.	TRBV5-4	CASSTRGGLGEQYF	TGTGCCAGCAGCACCCGGGGGGGGCTGGGCGAGCAGTACTTC
TRBD2	TRBJ2-1	.	TRBV9	CASSVAAGGPGDNEQFF	TGTGCCAGCAGCGTGGCAGCGGGGGGGCCCGGGGACAATGAGCAGTTCTTC
TRBD1	TRBJ1-1	.	TRBV29-1	CSVEKGARTEAFF	TGCAGCGTTGAAAAGGGGGCGAGGACTGAAGCTTTCTTT
TRBD2	TRBJ2-3	.	TRBV7-2	CASSLERGWADTQYF	TGTGCCAGCAGCTTGGAGCGGGGGTGGGCAGATACGCAGTATTTT
TRBD2	TRBJ2-7	few	TRBV4-3	CASSQGLAGAYEQYF	TGCGCCAGCAGCCAAGGACTAGCGGGGGCCTACGAGCAGTACTTC
TRBD2	TRBJ2-1	once	TRBV4-2	CASSQVLAGVNEQFF	TGTGCCAGCAGCCAAGTACTAGCGGGGGTAAATGAGCAGTTCTTC
TRBD2	TRBJ2-5	.	TRBV5-5	CASSSPPSGEETQYF	TGTGCCAGCAGCTCCCCTCCTAGCGGGGAAGAGACCCAGTACTTC
.	TRBJ2-3	few	TRBV7-9	CASSLAGNTDTQYF	TGTGCCAGCAGCTTAGCCGGGAACACAGATACGCAGTATTTT
TRBD1	TRBJ1-2	.	TRBV5-6	CASSLVDRADYGYTF	TGTGCCAGCAGCTTGGTGGACAGGGCGGACTATGGCTACACCTTC
.	TRBJ2-1	.	TRBV21-1	CASSSGTSPYNEQFF	TGTGCCAGCAGCTCCGGGACTAGCCCTTACAATGAGCAGTTCTTC
TRBD2	TRBJ2-5	.	TRBV23-1	CASSPGLAGQETQYF	TGCGCCAGCAGCCCGGGACTAGCGGGGCAAGAGACCCAGTACTTC
TRBD1	TRBJ1-2	.	TRBV27	CASRLTGGAWGYTF	TGTGCCAGCAGGTTGACAGGGGGCGCGTGGGGCTACACCTTC
.	TRBJ1-2	.	TRBV4-3	CASSQRVTRQDDLWGYTF	TGCGCCAGCAGCCAAAGGGTTACTAGACAGGATGACCTATGGGGCTACACCTTC
.	TRBJ2-7	.	TRBV30	CAWSRGYEQYF	TGTGCCTGGAGTAGAGGTTACGAGCAGTACTTC
.	TRBJ1-1	once	TRBV9	CASSVAIDTEAFF	TGTGCCAGCAGCGTAGCAATAGACACTGAAGCTTTCTTT
.	TRBJ1-5	.	TRBV15	CATGGGYSNQPQHF	TGTGCCACCGGCGGGGGCTATAGCAATCAGCCCCAGCATTTT
.	TRBJ2-7	.	TRBV30	CAWRTPGRGYEQYF	TGTGCCTGGAGGACCCCCGGGAGAGGCTACGAGCAGTACTTC
TRBD1	TRBJ1-5	once	TRBV19	CASSIQGDRGGQPQHF	TGTGCCAGTAGTATTCAGGGGGACAGAGGAGGTCAGCCCCAGCATTTT
.	TRBJ1-5	.	TRBV18	CASSPWGDQPQHF	TGTGCCAGCTCACCTTGGGGAGATCAGCCCCAGCATTTT
TRBD1	TRBJ1-6	few	TRBV2	CASSNTGGSDFSPLHF	TGTGCCAGCAGTAATACAGGGGGCTCTGATTTTTCACCCCTCCACTTT
TRBD1	TRBJ1-5	.	TRBV19	CASSFRQGDNQPQHF	TGTGCCAGTAGCTTTCGACAGGGGGACAATCAGCCCCAGCATTTT